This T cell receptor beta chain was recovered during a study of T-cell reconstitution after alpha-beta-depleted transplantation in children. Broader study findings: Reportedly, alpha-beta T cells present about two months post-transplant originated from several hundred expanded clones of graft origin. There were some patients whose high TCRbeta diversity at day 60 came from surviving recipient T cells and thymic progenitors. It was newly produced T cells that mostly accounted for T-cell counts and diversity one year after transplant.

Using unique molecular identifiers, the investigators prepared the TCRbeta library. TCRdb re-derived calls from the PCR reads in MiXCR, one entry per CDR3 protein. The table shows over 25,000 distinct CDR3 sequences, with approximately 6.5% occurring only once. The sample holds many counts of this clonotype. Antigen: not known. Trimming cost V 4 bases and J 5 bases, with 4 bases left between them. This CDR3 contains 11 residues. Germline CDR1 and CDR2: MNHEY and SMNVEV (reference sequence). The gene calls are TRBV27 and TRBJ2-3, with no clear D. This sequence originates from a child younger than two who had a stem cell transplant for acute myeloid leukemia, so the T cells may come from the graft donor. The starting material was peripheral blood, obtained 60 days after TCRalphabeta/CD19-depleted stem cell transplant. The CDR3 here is CASSSRDTQYF. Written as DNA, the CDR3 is TGTGCCAGCAGTTCCCGAGATACGCAGTATTTT.